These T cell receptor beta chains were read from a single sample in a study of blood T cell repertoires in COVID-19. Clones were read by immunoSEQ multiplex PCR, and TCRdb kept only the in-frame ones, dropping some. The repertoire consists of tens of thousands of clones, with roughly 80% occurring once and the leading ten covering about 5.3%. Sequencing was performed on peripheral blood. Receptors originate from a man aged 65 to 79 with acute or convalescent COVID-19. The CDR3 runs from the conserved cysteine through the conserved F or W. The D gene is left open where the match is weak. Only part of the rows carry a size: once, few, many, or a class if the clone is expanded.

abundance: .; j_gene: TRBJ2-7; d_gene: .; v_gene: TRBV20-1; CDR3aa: CSASTPLLSHDEQYF; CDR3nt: TGCAGTGCTAGTACCCCCCTACTAAGTCACGACGAGCAGTACTTC
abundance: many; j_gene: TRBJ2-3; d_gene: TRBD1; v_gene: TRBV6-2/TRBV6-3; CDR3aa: CASNPGQDPDTQYF; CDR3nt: TGTGCCAGCAACCCCGGACAGGACCCAGATACGCAGTATTTT
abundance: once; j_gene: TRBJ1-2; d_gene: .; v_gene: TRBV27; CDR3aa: CASSLSGLGGYTF; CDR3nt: TGTGCCAGCAGTTTATCAGGTCTAGGCGGCTACACCTTC
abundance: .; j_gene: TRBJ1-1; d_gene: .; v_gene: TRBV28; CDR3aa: CASSYGEVNTEAFF; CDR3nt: TGTGCCAGCAGTTATGGGGAGGTGAACACTGAAGCTTTCTTT
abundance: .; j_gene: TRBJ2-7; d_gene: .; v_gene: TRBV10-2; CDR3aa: CASTTQGYEQYF; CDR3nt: TGCGCCAGCACCACACAGGGCTACGAGCAGTACTTC
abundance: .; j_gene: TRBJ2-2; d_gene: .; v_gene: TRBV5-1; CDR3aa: CASSSEPSGITGELFF; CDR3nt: TGCGCCAGCAGCTCCGAGCCCTCAGGGATCACCGGGGAGCTGTTTTTT
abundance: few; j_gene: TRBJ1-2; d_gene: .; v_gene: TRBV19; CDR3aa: CASSIPAGSYGYTF; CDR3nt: TGTGCCAGTAGTATCCCCGCGGGTTCCTATGGCTACACCTTC
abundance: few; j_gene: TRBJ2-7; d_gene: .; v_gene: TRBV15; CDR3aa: CATSRDEGREGSYEQYF; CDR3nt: TGTGCCACCAGCAGAGACGAAGGCCGTGAGGGCTCCTACGAGCAGTACTTC
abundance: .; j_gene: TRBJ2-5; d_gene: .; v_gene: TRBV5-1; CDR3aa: CASSLDREETQYF; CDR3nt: TGCGCCAGCAGCTTGGACAGGGAAGAGACCCAGTACTTC
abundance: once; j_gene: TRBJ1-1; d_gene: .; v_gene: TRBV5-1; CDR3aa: CASSFGGSEAFF; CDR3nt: TGCGCCAGCAGCTTTGGGGGCTCTGAAGCTTTCTTT
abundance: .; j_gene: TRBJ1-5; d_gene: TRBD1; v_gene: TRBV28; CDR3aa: CASSPRQGGNQPQHF; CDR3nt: TGTGCCAGCAGCCCCAGACAGGGGGGCAATCAGCCCCAGCATTTT
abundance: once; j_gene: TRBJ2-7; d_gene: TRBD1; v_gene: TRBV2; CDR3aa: CASRGTGGVYEQYF; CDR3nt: TGTGCCAGCAGGGGGACAGGGGGGGTCTACGAGCAGTACTTC
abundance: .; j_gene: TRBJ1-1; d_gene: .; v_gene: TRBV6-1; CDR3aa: CASSDPFLNTEAFF; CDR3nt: TGTGCCAGCAGTGACCCGTTTTTGAACACTGAAGCTTTCTTT
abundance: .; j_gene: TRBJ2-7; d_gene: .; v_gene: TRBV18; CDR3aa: CASSPRQGPYEQYF; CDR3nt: TGTGCCAGCTCACCAAGGCAGGGTCCCTACGAGCAGTACTTC
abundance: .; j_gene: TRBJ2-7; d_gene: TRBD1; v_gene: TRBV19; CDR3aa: CASSGTGFYEQYF; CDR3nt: TGTGCCAGTAGCGGGACAGGGTTCTACGAGCAGTACTTC
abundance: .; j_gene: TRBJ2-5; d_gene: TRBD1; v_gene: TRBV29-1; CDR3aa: CSVQGAGETQYF; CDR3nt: TGCAGCGTCCAGGGGGCAGGTGAGACCCAGTACTTC
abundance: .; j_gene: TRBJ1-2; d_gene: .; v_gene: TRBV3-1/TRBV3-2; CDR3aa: CASSQDSAARGYTF; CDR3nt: TGTGCCAGCAGCCAAGATTCGGCAGCGCGGGGCTACACCTTC
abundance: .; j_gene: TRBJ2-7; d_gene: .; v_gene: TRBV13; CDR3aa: CASSLGSGFNSYEQYF; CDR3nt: TGTGCCAGCAGCTTAGGGTCAGGGTTCAACTCCTACGAGCAGTACTTC
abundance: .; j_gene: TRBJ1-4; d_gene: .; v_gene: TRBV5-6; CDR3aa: CASSFKQTNEKLFF; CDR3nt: TGTGCCAGCAGCTTTAAACAGACTAATGAAAAACTGTTTTTT
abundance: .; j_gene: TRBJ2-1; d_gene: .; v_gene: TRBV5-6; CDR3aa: CASSLDPGPTLPIF; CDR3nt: TGTGCCAGCAGCTTGGATCCAGGCCCTACCCTTCCGATCTTC
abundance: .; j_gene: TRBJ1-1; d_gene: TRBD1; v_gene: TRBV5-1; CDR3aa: CASSSLGTGIVGEAFF; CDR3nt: TGCGCCAGCAGCTCCCTAGGGACAGGGATTGTCGGTGAAGCTTTCTTT
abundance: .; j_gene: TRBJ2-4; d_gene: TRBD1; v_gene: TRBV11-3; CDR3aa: CASSLETYRGSGWAKNIQYF; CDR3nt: TGTGCCAGCAGCTTAGAAACCTACAGGGGGTCTGGGTGGGCCAAAAACATTCAGTACTTC
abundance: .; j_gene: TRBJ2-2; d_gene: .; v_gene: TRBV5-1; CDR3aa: CASSLSGVRVTGELFF; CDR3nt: TGCGCCAGCAGCTTGAGTGGAGTGCGGGTCACCGGGGAGCTGTTTTTT
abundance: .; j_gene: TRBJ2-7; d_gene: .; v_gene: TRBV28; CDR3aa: CASSFSGLGEQYF; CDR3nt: TGTGCCAGCAGTTTTTCGGGGTTGGGGGAGCAGTACTTC
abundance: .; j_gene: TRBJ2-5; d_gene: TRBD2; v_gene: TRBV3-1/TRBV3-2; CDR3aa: CASSGLAGVRRETQYF; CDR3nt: TGTGCCAGCAGCGGTCTAGCGGGGGTTCGGCGGGAGACCCAGTACTTC
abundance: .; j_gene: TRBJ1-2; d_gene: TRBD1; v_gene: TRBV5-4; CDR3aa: CASRPGTGGLEAGYTF; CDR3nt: TGTGCCAGCAGGCCCGGGACAGGGGGCCTGGAGGCTGGCTACACCTTC
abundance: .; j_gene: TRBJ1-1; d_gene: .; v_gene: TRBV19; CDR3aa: CASSPPQGRTEAFF; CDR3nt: TGTGCCAGTAGTCCGCCCCAGGGGCGCACTGAAGCTTTCTTT
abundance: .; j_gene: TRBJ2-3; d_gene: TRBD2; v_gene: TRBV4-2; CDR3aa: CASSQDISGGLSTDTQYF; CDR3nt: TGTGCCAGCAGCCAAGATATTAGCGGGGGCCTTAGCACAGATACGCAGTATTTT
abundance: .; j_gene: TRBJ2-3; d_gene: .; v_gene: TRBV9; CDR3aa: CASTPNAISTDTQYF; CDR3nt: TGTGCCAGCACCCCAAACGCGATTAGCACAGATACGCAGTATTTT
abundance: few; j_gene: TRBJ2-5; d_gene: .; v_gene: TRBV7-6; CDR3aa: CASSLVWAPREGGETQYF; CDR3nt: TGTGCCAGCAGCTTAGTATGGGCGCCAAGAGAGGGCGGAGAGACCCAGTACTTC
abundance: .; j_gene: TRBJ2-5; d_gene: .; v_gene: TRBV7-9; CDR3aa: CASSLGQSSETQYF; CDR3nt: TGTGCCAGCAGCTTAGGTCAGTCGTCGGAGACCCAGTACTTC
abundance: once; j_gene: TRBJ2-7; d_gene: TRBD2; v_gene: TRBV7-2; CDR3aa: CASSFSGGANEQYF; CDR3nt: TGTGCCAGCAGCTTCAGCGGGGGGGCTAACGAGCAGTACTTC
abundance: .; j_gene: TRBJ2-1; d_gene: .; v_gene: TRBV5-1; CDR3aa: CASSTGNYNEQFF; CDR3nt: TGCGCCAGCAGCACCGGGAACTACAATGAGCAGTTCTTC
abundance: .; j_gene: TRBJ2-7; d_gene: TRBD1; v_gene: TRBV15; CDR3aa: CATSRYRGSYEQYF; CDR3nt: TGTGCCACCAGCAGGTACAGGGGATCCTACGAGCAGTACTTC
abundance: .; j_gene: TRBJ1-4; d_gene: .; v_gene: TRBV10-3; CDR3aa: CAISESAGVNEKLFF; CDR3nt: TGTGCCATCAGTGAGTCGGCAGGGGTGAATGAAAAACTGTTTTTT
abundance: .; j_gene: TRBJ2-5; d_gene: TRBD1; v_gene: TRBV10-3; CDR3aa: CAIRTETGEETQYF; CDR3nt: TGTGCCATCAGGACTGAGACAGGGGAGGAGACCCAGTACTTC
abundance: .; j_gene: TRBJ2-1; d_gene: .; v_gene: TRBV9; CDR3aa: CASSTPGGRVDEQFF; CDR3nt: TGTGCCAGCAGCACCCCGGGGGGCCGGGTGGATGAGCAGTTCTTC
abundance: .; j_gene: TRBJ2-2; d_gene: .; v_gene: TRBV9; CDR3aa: CASSVSGNTGELFF; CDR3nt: TGTGCCAGCAGCGTATCGGGGAACACCGGGGAGCTGTTTTTT
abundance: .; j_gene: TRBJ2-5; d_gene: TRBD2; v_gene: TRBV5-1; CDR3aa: CASSLSSGGPQETQYF; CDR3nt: TGCGCCAGCAGCTTGTCTAGCGGGGGACCCCAAGAGACCCAGTACTTC
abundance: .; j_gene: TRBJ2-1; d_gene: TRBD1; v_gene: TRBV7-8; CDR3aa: CASSADRENEQFF; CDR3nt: TGTGCCAGCTCCGCAGACAGGGAGAATGAGCAGTTCTTC
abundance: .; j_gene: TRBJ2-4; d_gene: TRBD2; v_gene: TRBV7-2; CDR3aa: CASSTGLAGGNNIQYF; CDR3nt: TGTGCCAGCAGCACGGGACTAGCGGGGGGGAATAACATTCAGTACTTC
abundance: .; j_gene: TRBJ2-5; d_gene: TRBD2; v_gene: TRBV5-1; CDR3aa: CASSLVASGQETQYF; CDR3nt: TGCGCCAGCAGCTTGGTGGCTAGCGGACAAGAGACCCAGTACTTC
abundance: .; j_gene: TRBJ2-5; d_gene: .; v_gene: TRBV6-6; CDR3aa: CASSYSNRVQETQYF; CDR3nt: TGTGCCAGCAGTTACTCGAACAGGGTCCAAGAGACCCAGTACTTC
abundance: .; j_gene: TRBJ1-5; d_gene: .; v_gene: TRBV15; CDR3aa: CATSRDGGSRNQPQHF; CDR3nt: TGTGCCACCAGCAGAGATGGAGGGTCCCGCAATCAGCCCCAGCATTTT
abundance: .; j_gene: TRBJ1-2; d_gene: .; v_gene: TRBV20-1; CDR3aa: CSASITGNYGYTF; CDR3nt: TGCAGTGCTAGTATAACAGGGAACTATGGCTACACCTTC
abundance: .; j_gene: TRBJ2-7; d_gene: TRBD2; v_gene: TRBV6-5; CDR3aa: CASSSPGLGVYEQYF; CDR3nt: TGTGCCAGCAGTTCTCCGGGACTAGGGGTCTACGAGCAGTACTTC
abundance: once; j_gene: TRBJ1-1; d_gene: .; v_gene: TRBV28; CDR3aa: CASRLQDTEAFF; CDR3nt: TGTGCCAGCCGTTTACAGGACACTGAAGCTTTCTTT
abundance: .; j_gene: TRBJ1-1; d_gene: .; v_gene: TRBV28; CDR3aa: CASIYFTEAFF; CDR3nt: TGTGCCAGCATTTATTTCACTGAAGCTTTCTTT
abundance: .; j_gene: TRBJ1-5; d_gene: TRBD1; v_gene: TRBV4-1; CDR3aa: CASSQGGRDRTSNQPQHF; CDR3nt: TGCGCCAGCAGCCAAGGGGGCCGGGACAGGACTAGCAATCAGCCCCAGCATTTT
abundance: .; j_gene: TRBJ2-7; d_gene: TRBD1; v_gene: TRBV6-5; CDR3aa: CASSPIGTGVYEQYF; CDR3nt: TGTGCCAGCAGCCCGATAGGGACAGGAGTCTACGAGCAGTACTTC
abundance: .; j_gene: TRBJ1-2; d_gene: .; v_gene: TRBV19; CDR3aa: CASSMRGDYGYTF; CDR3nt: TGTGCCAGTAGTATGCGGGGAGACTATGGCTACACCTTC
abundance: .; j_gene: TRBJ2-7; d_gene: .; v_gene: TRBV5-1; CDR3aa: CASRPGFSAYEQYF; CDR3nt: TGCGCCAGCAGGCCAGGGTTTTCCGCCTACGAGCAGTACTTC
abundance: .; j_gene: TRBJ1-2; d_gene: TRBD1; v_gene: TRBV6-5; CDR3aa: CASRDGQGGYGYTF; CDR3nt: TGTGCCAGCAGAGACGGACAGGGGGGATATGGCTACACCTTC